What follows describes a single T cell receptor beta chain. What it binds is unknown. The junction departs from germline at one end; a sequencing error may be responsible. The CDR3 loop spans 15 amino acids. The germline V gene encodes CDR1 MNHNS and CDR2 SASEGT. This record belongs to a study of regulatory T cells in long-lasting Graves disease. General study findings and limits: Gene preferences differed: TRBV28, TRBJ1-2, TRBJ2-5 in persistent cases. Sampling was limited to peripheral blood rather than thyroid tissue.

With iRepertoire HTBI primers and Arm-PCR of CDR3 regions, TCR beta libraries were built. MiXCR was run by TCRdb on the multiplex PCR reads, yielding one entry per CDR3 protein. This sample has under 800,000 distinct CDR3 sequences, with roughly 16% found just once. Specified time point: newly diagnosed GD, antithyroid drugs for less than 3 months. Extracted RNA from PBMCs served as the source of the TCR library. In this cohort, patients came from an endocrinology department located in Xi'an, China. This sample also belongs to another study, concerning T cells in Graves' hyperthyroidism and ophthalmopathy. That paper adds: Patients were aged 18 to 65, had disease duration under 2 months, and had newly diagnosed hyperthyroidism.

The chain uses TRBV6-1 and TRBJ1-3; TRBD1 might be the D (5 bases). The sequence was collected from a woman between 25 and 40 years old with Graves disease. The sample in question was peripheral blood mononuclear cells (PBMCs), obtained at new diagnosis, from a patient treated with antithyroid drugs. The CDR3 DNA reads TGTGCCAGCAGCGTCGACAGCACAACTGGAAACATCATATATTTT. Translating gives CASSVDSTTGNIIYF.